The subject of this entry is one TCR beta chain. The repertoire was sequenced with immunoSEQ multiplex PCR; TCRdb's copy has only in-frame clones and lacks some. Here the sample spans about 55,000 clones, just under 90% being singletons. The record originates from a study of T cell changes during pregnancy in multiple sclerosis. Germline V CDR1 and CDR2: SGHVS, FQNEAQ. V lost 5 bases and J lost 3, with 14 bases in between. The CDR3 consists of 15 residues. The chain is built from TRBV7-8 and TRBJ2-1; D may be TRBD2 (5 bases). This TCR was sampled from a female donor with multiple sclerosis, enrolled in a pregnancy study. Sequencing used CD4+ T cells from peripheral blood mononuclear cells, obtained in the first trimester of pregnancy. The CDR3 protein is CASSESSAFYNEQFF. The DNA for the CDR3 is TGTGCCAGCAGCGAGAGTAGCGCATTCTACAATGAGCAGTTCTTC.